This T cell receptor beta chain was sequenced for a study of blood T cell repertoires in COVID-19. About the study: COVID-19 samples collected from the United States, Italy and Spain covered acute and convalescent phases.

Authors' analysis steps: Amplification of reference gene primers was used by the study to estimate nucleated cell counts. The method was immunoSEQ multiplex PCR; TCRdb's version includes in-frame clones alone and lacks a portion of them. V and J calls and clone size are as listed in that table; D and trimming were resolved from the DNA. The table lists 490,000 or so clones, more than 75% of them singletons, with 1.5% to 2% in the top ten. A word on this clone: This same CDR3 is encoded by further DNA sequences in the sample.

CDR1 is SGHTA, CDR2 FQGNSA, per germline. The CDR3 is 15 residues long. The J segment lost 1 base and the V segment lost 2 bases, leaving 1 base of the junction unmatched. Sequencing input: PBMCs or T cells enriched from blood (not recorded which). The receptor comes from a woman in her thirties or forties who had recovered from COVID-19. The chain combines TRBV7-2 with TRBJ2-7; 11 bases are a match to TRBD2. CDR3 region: CASSLRLAGSYEQYF. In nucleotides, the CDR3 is TGTGCCAGCAGCTTAAGACTAGCGGGATCCTACGAGCAGTACTTC.